Below are 9 T cell receptor beta chains sequenced from a single sample in a study of shared clonotypes between healthy human individuals (dated by TCRdb to the early 2020s). The receptor library was made with the immunoSEQ multiplex PCR assay. TCRdb's version of the immuneACCESS table is confined to in-frame rearrangements and falls short of the full clone set. An unresolved V gene accounts for under half of the shortfall where checked; the remainder is of unknown origin. This sample lists fewer than 1.6 million clones; roughly 98.5% were detected once. Together, the top ten hold 0.3% to 0.45% of the sample. The sample was naive CD4+ T cells sorted from blood. Per the publication, the cell subset or site label means: CD45RA+ positively selected. Receptor source: a man aged 25-45 years in good health.

This clone is a singleton in its sample. Other DNA sequences of this sample code for an identical CDR3. This sequence joins TRBV5-1 and TRBJ2-3; D possibly corresponds to TRBD2 (5 bases). The germline V and J ends were trimmed by 0 bases and 1 base, with 9 bases remaining between them. Per germline, CDR1 SGHRS and CDR2 YFSETQ. This CDR3 has 15 residues. The CDR3 reads CASSLVLAGTDTQYF. CDR3 bases: TGCGCCAGCAGCTTGGTCCTAGCAGGCACAGATACGCAGTATTTT.

This chain links TRBV6-5 with TRBJ2-7, with 9 bases lining up with TRBD1. The CDR3 consists of 14 residues. CDR1 is MNHEY and CDR2 is SVGAGI in the germline V gene. Trimming removed 5 bases from V and 4 bases from J; junction bases left unmatched: 6. CDR3 DNA sequence: TGTGCCAGCAGTCCCAGGGACAGGGTGTACGAGCAGTACTTC. This sequence encodes CASSPRDRVYEQYF.

V is TRBV21-1 and J is TRBJ2-7; the table names TRBD2, a call not compared with the DNA. TRBV21-1 counts as a pseudogene. The CDR3 consists of 14 residues. The CDR3 spells CASSYGTEHYEQYF. CDR3 DNA sequence: TGTGCCAGCAGCTACGGGACTGAACACTACGAGCAGTACTTC.

The chain employs TRBV15 and TRBJ2-7, with 7 positions matching TRBD2. There are 15 residues in the CDR3. J gave up 0 bases and V 6 bases, and 8 bases lay outside the gene matches. Germline CDR1 reads LNHNV; CDR2 reads YYDKDF (reference sequence). The CDR3 nucleotides read TGTGCCACCAGAGGGGACCTAGCGGACTCCTACGAGCAGTACTTC. This codes for CATRGDLADSYEQYF.

This clone was seen once. The V and J genes are TRBV19 and TRBJ2-6; 7 bases agree with TRBD1. Germline values: CDR1 LNHDA, CDR2 SQIVND (reference sequence). V gave up 10 bases and J gave up 0 bases; unmatched junction bases: 0. The CDR3 length is 13 residues. In nucleotides, the CDR3 is TGTGCCACAGGGGGCTCTGGGGCCAACGTCCTGACTTTC. It is translated as CATGGSGANVLTF.

As DNA, the CDR3 is TGTGCCAGCTCACCAAAACTAGCGGGGGGAGCCTACGAGCAGTACTTC. It codes for CASSPKLAGGAYEQYF. This rearrangement joins TRBV18 to TRBJ2-7; TRBD2 agrees at 12 bases. Germline assignment: CDR1 KGHSH and CDR2 LQKENI. The CDR3 totals 16 residues. The V segment lost 2 bases and the J segment 2 bases; nucleotides outside the gene matches: 4.

A single count supports this clone. The chain links TRBV11-2 to TRBJ2-7; 11 bases are shared with TRBD2. The junction had 6 bases not matched to a gene; V was cut back by 4 bases and J by 1 base. Germline V gene lookup returns CDR1 SGHAT and CDR2 FQNNGV. This CDR3 is built from 16 residues. CDR3 sequence: CASSSPGLAVSYEQYF. The DNA of the CDR3 is TGTGCCAGCAGCTCCCCGGGACTAGCGGTATCCTACGAGCAGTACTTC.

V gene TRBV4-1 combines with J gene TRBJ1-2; D ambiguous. The assigned J gene may be wrong: the sequence end matches TRBJ2-1 better. Germline assignment: CDR1 MGHRA and CDR2 YSYEKL. CDR3 length equals 11 residues. Here the CDR3 reads CASSQGLWQFF. In DNA, the CDR3 is TGCGCCAGCAGCCAAGGATTGTGGCAGTTCTTC.

The chain couples TRBV30 to TRBJ2-2; the match to TRBD2 covers 12 bases. V lost 2 bases, J lost 1 base, and 5 bases stayed unmatched. Germline V CDR1 and CDR2: GTSNPN, SVGIG (reference sequence). The CDR3 extends over 17 amino acids. The CDR3 DNA sequence: TGTGCCTGGAGTCCTGGGACTAGCGGGTGGAACACCGGGGAGCTGTTTTTT. This codes for CAWSPGTSGWNTGELFF.